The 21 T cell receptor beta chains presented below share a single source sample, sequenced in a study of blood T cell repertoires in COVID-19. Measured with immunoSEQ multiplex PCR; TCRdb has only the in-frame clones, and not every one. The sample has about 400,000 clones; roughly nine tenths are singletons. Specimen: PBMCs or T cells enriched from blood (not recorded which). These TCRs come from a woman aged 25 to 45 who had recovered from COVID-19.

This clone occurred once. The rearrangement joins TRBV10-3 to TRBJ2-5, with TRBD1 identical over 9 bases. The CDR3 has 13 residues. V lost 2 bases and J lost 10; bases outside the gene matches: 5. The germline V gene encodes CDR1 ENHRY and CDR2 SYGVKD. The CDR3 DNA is TGTGCCATCAGTGAGGTTGACAGGGGGATCCAGTACTTC. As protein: CAISEVDRGIQYF.

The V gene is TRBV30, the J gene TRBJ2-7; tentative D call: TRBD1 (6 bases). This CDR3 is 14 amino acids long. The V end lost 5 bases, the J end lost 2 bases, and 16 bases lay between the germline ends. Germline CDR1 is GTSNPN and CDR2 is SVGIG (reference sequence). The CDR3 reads CAWGGSPPTYEQYF. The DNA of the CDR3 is TGTGCCTGGGGGGGCAGCCCGCCAACCTACGAGCAGTACTTC.

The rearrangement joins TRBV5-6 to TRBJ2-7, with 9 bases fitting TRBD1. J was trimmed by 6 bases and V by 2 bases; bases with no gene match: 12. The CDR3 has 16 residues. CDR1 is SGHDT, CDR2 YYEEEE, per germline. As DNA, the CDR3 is TGTGCCAGCAGCTTTTACCGGGACAGGGCTTTTCGCGAGCAGTACTTC. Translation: CASSFYRDRAFREQYF.

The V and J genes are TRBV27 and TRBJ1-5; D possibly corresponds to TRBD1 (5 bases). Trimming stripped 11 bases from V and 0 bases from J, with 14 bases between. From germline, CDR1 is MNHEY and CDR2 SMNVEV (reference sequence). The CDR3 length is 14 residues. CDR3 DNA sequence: TGTGCCTCCGGGGGGACCTATAGCAATCAGCCCCAGCATTTT. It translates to CASGGTYSNQPQHF.

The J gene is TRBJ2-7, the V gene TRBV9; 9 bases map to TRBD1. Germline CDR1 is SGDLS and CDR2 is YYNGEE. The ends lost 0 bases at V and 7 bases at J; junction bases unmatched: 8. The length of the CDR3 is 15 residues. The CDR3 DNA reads TGTGCCAGCAGCGTAGGGGGACAGGGCCGAAGGGAGCAGTACTTC. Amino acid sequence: CASSVGGQGRREQYF.

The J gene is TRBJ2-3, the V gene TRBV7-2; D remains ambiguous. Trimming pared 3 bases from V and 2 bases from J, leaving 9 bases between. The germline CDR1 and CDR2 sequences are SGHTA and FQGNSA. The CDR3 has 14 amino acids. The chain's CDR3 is CASSFDWYTDTQYF. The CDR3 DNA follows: TGTGCCAGCAGCTTCGACTGGTACACAGATACGCAGTATTTT.

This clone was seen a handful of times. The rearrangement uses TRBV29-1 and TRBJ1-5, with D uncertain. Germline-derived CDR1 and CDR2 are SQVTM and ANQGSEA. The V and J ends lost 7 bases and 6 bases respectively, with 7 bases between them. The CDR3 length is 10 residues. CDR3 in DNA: TGCAGCGCCTTCCGTCAGCCCCAGCATTTT. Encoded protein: CSAFRQPQHF.

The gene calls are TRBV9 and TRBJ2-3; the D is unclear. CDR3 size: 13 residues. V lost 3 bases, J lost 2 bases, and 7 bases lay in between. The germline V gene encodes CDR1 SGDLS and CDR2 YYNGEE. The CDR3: CASSAKNTDTQYF. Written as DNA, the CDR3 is TGTGCCAGCAGCGCCAAAAACACAGATACGCAGTATTTT.

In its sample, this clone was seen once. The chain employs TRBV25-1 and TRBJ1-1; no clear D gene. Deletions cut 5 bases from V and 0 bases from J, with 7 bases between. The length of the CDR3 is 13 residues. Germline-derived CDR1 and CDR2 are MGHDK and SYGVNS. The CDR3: CASSKAVNTEAFF. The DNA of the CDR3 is TGTGCCAGCAGTAAGGCGGTGAACACTGAAGCTTTCTTT.

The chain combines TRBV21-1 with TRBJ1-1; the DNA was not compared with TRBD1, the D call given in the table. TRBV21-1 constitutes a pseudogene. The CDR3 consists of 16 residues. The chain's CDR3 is CASSHWAQVGNTEAFF. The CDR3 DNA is TGTGCCAGCAGCCATTGGGCGCAGGTTGGGAACACTGAAGCTTTCTTT.

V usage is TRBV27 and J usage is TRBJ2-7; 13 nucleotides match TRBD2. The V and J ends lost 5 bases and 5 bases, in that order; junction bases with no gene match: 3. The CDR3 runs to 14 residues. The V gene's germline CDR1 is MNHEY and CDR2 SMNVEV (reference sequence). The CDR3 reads CASSRTSGRHEQYF. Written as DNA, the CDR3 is TGTGCCAGCAGTCGGACTAGCGGGAGACACGAGCAGTACTTC.

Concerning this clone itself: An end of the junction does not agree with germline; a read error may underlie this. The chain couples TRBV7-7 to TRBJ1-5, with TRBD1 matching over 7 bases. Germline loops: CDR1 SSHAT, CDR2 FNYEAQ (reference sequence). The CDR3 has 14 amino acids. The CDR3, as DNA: TGTGCTAGCAGCCCCAAGGGGGCCAATCAGCCCCAGCATTTT. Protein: CASSPKGANQPQHF.

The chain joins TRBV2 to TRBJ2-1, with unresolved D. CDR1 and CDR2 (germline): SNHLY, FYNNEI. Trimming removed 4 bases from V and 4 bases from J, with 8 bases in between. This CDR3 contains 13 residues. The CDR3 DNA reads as TGTGCCAGCAGTGCTGAGGAGTACAATGAGCAGTTCTTC. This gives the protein CASSAEEYNEQFF.

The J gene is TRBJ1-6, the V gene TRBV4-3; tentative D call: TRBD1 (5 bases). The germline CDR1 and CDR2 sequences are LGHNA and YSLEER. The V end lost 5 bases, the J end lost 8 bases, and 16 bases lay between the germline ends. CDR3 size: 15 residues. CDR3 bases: TGCGCCAGCAGCTTCGGAGGGACTGACGATTCACCCCTCCACTTT. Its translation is CASSFGGTDDSPLHF.

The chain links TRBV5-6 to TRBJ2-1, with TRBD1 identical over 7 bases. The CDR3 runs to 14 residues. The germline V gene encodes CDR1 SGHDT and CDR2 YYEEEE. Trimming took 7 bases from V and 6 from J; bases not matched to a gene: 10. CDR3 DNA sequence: TGTGCCAGCTGCAGACCCGGGACAGTCAATGAGCAGTTCTTC. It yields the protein CASCRPGTVNEQFF.

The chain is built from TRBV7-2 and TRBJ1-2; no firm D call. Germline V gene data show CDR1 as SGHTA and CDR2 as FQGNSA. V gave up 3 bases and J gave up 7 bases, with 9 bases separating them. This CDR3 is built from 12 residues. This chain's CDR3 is CASSLFGGGYTF. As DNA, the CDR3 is TGTGCCAGCAGCTTGTTCGGAGGTGGCTACACCTTC. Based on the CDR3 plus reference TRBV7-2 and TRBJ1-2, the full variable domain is GAGVSQSPSNKVTEKGKDVELRCDPISGHTALYWYRQSLGQGLEFLIYFQGNSAPDKSGLPSDRFSAERTGGSVSTLTIQRTQQEDSAVYLCASSLFGGGYTFGSGTRLTVV.

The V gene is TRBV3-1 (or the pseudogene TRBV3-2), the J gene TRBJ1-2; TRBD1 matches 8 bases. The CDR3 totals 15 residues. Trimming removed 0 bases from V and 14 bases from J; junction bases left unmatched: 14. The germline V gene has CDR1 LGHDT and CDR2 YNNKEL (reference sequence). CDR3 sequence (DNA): TGTGCCAGCAGCCAAGATTGGGGGACAGGCTATCCGGTGACCTTC. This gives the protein CASSQDWGTGYPVTF.

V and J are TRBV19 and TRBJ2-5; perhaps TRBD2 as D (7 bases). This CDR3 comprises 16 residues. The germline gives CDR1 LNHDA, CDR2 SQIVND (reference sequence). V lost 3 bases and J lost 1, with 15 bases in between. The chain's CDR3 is CASSMGRRGPQETQYF. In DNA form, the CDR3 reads TGTGCCAGTAGTATGGGACGGCGGGGGCCCCAAGAGACCCAGTACTTC.

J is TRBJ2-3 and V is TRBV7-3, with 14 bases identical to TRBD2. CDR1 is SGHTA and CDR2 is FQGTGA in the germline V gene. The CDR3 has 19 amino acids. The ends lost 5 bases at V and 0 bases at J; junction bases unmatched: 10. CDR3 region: CASSRTGLAGVSSTDTQYF. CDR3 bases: TGTGCCAGCAGCCGAACGGGACTAGCGGGGGTTTCTAGCACAGATACGCAGTATTTT.

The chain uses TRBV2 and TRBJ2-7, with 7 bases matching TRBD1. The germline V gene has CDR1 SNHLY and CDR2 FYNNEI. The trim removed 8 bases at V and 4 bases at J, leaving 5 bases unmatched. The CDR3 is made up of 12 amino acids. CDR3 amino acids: CASDRVGYEQYF. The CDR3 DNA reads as TGTGCCAGCGACAGGGTAGGTTACGAGCAGTACTTC. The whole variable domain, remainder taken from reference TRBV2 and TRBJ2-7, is EPEVTQTPSHQVTQMGQEVILRCVPISNHLYFYWYRQILGQKVEFLVSFYNNEISEKSEIFDDQFSVERPDGSNFTLKIRSTKLEDSAMYFCASDRVGYEQYFGPGTRLTVT.

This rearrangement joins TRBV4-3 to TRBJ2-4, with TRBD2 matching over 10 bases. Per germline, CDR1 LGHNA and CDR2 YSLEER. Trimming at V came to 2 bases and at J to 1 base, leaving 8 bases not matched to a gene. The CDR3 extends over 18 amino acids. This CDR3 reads CASSQSPIAGGAKNIQYF. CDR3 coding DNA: TGCGCCAGCAGCCAATCCCCTATAGCGGGGGGCGCCAAAAACATTCAGTACTTC.